This T cell receptor (beta chain) was identified during a study of T cells in Graves' hyperthyroidism and ophthalmopathy. Whole-study results and caveats: The model forecast ophthalmopathy, anticipating it by a median about 6.5 months before onset. Researchers found most expanded thyroid clonotypes above 0.001 in blood as well.

Germline V lookup: CDR1 KGHSH, CDR2 LQKENI. This CDR3 spans 15 amino acids. The junction had 5 bases not matched to a gene; V was cut back by 4 bases and J by 0 bases. Exclusion of a patient resulted from uncontrolled infection, other autoimmune disease, pregnancy or lactation. Amplified TCR beta CDR3 regions came from RNA transcripts. The HTBI primer set drove a first-round RT-PCR of the TCR CDR3. Each CDR3 protein gets one entry after TCRdb re-called the multiplex PCR reads with MiXCR. Of 550,000 to 700,000 distinct CDR3 sequences in the sample, roughly 14% are singletons; the top ten hold around 4.1%. Worth noting for this clonotype: Its matching antigen is unknown.

This chain links TRBV18 with TRBJ2-5, with 7 positions matching TRBD2. This sequence was found in a middle-aged woman with Graves' ophthalmopathy. The specimen sequenced was blood. The CDR3 region is CASSQQLANQETQYF. The DNA of the CDR3 is TGTGCCAGCTCACAACAACTAGCGAACCAAGAGACCCAGTACTTC.